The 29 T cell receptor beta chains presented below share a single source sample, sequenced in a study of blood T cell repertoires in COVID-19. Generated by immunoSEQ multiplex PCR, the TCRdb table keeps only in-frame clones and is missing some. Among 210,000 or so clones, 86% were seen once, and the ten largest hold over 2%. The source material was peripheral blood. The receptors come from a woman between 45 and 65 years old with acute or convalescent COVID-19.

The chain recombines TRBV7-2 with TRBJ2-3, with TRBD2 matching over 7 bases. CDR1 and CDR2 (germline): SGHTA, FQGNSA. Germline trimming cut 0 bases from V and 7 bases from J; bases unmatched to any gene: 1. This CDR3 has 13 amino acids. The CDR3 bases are TGTGCCAGCAGCTTAGCGGGGGGGAATACGCAGTATTTT. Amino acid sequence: CASSLAGGNTQYF.

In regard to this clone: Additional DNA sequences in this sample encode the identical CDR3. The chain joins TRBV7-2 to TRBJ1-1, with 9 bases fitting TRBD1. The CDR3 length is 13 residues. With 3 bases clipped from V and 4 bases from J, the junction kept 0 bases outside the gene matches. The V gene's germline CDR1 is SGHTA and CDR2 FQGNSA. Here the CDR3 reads CASSLTGGTEAFF. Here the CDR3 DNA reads TGTGCCAGCAGCTTGACAGGGGGCACTGAAGCTTTCTTT.

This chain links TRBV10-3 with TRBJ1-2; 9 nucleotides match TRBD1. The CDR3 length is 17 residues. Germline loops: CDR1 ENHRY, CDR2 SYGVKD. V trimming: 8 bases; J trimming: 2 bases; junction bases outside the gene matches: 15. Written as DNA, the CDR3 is TGTGCCATCCGATACACAGGGGGCGCCTTGCCCAACTATGGCTACACCTTC. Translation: CAIRYTGGALPNYGYTF.

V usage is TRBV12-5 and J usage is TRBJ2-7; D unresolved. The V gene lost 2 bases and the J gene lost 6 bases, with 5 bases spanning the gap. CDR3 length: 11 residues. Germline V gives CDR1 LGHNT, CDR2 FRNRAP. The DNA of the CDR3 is TGTGCTAGTGGTTTGACTATCGAGCAGTACTTC. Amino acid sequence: CASGLTIEQYF.

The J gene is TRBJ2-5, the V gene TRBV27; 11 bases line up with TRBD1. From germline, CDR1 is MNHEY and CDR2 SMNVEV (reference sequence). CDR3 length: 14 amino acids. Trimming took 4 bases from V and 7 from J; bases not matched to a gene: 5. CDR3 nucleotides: TGTGCCAGCAGTTGGACAGGGGGCGAAACGACCCAGTACTTC. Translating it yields CASSWTGGETTQYF.

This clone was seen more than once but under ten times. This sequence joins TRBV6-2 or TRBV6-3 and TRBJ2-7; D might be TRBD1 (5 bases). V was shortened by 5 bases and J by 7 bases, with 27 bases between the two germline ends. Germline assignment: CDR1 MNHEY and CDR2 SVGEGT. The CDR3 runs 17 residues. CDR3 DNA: TGTGCCAGCAGTCTTCTTCAAGGGGCCCCCTCTCAGGGAGAGCAGTACTTC. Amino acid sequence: CASSLLQGAPSQGEQYF.

CDR3 DNA: TGTGCCAGCAGTGGACAGGGGAACACTGAAGCTTTCTTT. Protein product: CASSGQGNTEAFF. The gene calls are TRBV2 and TRBJ1-1; 7 nucleotides line up with TRBD1. Germline trimming cut 4 bases from V and 1 base from J; bases unmatched to any gene: 0. CDR3 size: 13 residues. Per germline, CDR1 SNHLY and CDR2 FYNNEI.

The CDR3 nucleotides are TGTGCCAGCAGCCTTTCCCAGGGCGGTGAGCAGTTCTTC. Protein sequence: CASSLSQGGEQFF. The gene calls are TRBV7-9 and TRBJ2-1; weak D call: TRBD1 (5 bases). Germline-derived CDR1 and CDR2 are SEHNR and FQNEAQ (reference sequence). Between the trimmed V and J ends, which lost 5 bases and 9 bases, there was a span of 14 bases. The length of the CDR3 is 13 residues.

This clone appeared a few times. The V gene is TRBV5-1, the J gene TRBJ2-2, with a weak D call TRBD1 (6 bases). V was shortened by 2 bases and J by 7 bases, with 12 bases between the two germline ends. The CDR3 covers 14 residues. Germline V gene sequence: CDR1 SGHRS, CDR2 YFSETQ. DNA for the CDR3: TGCGCCAGCAGCTTCTCAAGACAGGACGGGGAGCTGTTTTTT. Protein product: CASSFSRQDGELFF. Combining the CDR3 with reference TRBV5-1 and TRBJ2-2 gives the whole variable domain KAGVTQTPRYLIKTRGQQVTLSCSPISGHRSVSWYQQTPGQGLQFLFEYFSETQRNKGNFPGRFSGRQFSNSRSEMNVSTLELGDSALYLCASSFSRQDGELFFGEGSRLTVL.

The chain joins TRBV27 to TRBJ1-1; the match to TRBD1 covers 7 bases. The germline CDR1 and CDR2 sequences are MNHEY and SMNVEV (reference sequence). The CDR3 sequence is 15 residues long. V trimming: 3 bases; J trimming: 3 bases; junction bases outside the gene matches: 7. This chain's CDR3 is CASSLLTGLDTEAFF. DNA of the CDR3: TGTGCCAGCAGTTTGCTGACAGGGTTGGACACTGAAGCTTTCTTT.

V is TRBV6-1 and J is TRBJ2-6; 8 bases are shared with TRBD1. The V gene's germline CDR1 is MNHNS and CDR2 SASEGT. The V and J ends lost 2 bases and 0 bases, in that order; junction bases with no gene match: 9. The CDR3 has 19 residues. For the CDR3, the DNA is TGTGCCAGCAGTGAAATAGGGACAGGCCCGAGCTCTGGGGCCAACGTCCTGACTTTC. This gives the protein CASSEIGTGPSSGANVLTF.

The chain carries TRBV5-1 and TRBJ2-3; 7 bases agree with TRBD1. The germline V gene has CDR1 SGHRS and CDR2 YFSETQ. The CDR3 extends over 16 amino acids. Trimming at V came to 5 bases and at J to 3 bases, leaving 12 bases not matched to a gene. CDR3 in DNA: TGCGCCAGCAGGCGGACCGGGACAGCCTTTACAGATACGCAGTATTTT. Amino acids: CASRRTGTAFTDTQYF.

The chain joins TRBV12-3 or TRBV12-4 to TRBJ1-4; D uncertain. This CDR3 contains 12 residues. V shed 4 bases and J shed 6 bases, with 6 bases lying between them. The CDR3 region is CASSSVDEKLFF. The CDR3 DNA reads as TGTGCCAGCAGTTCGGTGGATGAAAAACTGTTTTTT.

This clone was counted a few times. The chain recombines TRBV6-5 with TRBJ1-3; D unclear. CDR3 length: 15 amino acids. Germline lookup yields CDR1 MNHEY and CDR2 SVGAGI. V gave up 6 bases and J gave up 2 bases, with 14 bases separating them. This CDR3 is CASRIGGDAGNTIYF. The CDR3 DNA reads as TGTGCCAGCAGGATTGGCGGTGACGCTGGAAACACCATATATTTT.

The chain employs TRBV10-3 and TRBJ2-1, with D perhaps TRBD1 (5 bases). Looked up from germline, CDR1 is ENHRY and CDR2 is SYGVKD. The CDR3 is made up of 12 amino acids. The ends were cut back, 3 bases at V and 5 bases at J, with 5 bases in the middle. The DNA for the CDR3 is TGTGCCATCAGTGAAGGGGACAATGAGCAGTTCTTC. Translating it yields CAISEGDNEQFF.

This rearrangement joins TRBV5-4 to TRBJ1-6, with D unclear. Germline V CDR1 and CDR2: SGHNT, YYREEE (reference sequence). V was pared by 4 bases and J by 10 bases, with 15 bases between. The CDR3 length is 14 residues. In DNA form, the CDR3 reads TGTGCCAGCAGCATGGACCCTATCAAATCACCCCTCCACTTT. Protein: CASSMDPIKSPLHF.

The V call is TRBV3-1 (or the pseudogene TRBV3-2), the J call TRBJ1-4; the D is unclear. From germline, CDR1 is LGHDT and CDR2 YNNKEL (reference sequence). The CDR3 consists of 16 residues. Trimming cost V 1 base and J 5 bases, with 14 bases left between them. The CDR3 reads CASSQGISSLNEKLFF. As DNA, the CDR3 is TGTGCCAGCAGCCAAGGAATAAGCTCTCTAAATGAAAAACTGTTTTTT.

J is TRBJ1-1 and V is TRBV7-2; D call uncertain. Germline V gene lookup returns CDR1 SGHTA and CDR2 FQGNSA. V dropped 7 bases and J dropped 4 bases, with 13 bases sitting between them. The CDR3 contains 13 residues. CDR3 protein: CASNSAPGTEAFF. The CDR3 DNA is TGTGCCAGCAACTCGGCCCCGGGCACTGAAGCTTTCTTT.

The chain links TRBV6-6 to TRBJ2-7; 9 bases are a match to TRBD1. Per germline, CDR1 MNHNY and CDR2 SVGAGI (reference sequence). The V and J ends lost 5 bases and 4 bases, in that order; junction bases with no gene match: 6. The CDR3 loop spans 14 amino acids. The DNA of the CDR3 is TGTGCCAGCAGTAGCACAGGGGGCTTATACGAGCAGTACTTC. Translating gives CASSSTGGLYEQYF.

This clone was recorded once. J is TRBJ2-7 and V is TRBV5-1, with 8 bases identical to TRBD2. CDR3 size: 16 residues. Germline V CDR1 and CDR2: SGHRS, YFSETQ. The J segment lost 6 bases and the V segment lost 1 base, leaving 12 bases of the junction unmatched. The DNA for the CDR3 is TGCGCCAGCAGCTTGATGGCGCGAGCGGGGGATGCCGAGCAGTACTTC. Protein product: CASSLMARAGDAEQYF.

The CDR3 here is CASSLEGAFFEKLFF. The DNA of the CDR3 is TGTGCCAGCAGCTTAGAGGGGGCATTTTTTGAAAAACTGTTTTTT. The chain carries TRBV7-2 and TRBJ1-4; 7 bases map to TRBD1. The CDR3 totals 15 residues. Losses at the gene ends were 1 base for V and 7 bases for J; bases not matched to a gene: 6. Looked up from germline, CDR1 is SGHTA and CDR2 is FQGNSA. The complete variable domain, with remaining parts taken from reference TRBV7-2 and TRBJ1-4, reads GAGVSQSPSNKVTEKGKDVELRCDPISGHTALYWYRQSLGQGLEFLIYFQGNSAPDKSGLPSDRFSAERTGGSVSTLTIQRTQQEDSAVYLCASSLEGAFFEKLFFGSGTQLSVL.

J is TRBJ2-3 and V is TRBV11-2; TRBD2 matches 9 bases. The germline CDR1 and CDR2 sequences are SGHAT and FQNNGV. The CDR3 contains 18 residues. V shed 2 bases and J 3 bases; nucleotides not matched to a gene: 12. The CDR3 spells CASSLRVGGGARTDTQYF. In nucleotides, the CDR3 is TGTGCCAGCAGCTTAAGGGTCGGCGGGGGGGCTCGGACAGATACGCAGTATTTT.

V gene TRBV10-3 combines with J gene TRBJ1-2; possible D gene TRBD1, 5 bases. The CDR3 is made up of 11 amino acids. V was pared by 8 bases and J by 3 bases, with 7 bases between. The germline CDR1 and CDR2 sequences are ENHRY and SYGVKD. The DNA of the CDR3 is TGTGCCATCGGGGGGGACTATGGCTACACCTTC. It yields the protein CAIGGDYGYTF.

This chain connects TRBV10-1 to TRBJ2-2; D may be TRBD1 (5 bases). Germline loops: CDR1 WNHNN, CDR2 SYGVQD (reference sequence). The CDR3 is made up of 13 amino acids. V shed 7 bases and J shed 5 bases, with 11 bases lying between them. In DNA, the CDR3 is TGCGCCAGCAAGCAGGGTGGTACCGGGGAGCTGTTTTTT. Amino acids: CASKQGGTGELFF.

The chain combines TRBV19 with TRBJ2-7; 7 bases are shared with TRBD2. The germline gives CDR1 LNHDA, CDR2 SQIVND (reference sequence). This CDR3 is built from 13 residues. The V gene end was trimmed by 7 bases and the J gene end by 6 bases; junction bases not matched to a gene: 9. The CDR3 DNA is TGTGCCAGTATTGGGGGGGACGCCTCCGAGCAGTACTTC. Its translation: CASIGGDASEQYF.

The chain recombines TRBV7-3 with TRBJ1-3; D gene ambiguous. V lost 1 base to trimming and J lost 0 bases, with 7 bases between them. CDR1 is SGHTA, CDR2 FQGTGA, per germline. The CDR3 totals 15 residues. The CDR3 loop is CASSLMGSSGNTIYF. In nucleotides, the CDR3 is TGTGCCAGCAGCTTAATGGGGAGCTCTGGAAACACCATATATTTT.

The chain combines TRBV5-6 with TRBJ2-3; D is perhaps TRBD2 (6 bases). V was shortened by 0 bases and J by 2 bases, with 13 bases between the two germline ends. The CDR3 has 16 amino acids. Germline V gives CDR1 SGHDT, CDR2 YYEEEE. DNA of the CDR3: TGTGCCAGCAGCTTGGATGGTAGCGGTTTCACAGATACGCAGTATTTT. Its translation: CASSLDGSGFTDTQYF.

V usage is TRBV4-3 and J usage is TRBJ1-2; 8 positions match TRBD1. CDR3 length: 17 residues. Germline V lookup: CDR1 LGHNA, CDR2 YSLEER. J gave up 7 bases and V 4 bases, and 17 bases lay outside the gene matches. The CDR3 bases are TGCGCCAGCAGCCGAAACTACCCGGGACAGGCGTTCTTTGGCTACACCTTC. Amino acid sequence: CASSRNYPGQAFFGYTF.

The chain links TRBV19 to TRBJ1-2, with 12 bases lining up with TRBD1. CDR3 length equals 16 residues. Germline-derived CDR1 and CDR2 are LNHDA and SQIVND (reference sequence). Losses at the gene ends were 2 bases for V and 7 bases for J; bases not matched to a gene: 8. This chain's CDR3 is CASSISLGQGAFGYTF. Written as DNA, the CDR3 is TGTGCCAGTAGTATAAGTCTGGGACAGGGGGCTTTTGGCTACACCTTC.